The rows below give T cell receptor beta chains drawn from one sample of a study of EBV T-cell therapy then PD-1 blockade in nasopharyngeal carcinoma. Which antigens these TCRs recognize remains unknown. Sequencing was performed with immunoSEQ multiplex PCR; in TCRdb, only in-frame clones are kept and a portion is missing. The sample lists 20,000 to 25,000 clones; about 80% were seen once. Sequencing used CD8+ T cells from blood, obtained at approximately day 62 from a patient whose treatment included autologous EBV-specific T cells and nivolumab. The receptors derive from a middle-aged man with nasopharyngeal carcinoma. CDR3s include the opening cysteine and the closing phenylalanine or tryptophan. D genes are given only for firm matches. Rows may omit the clone size; those that give it use once, few, many or a size class.

v_call	clone_size	d_call	j_call	cdr3_nt	cdr3_aa
TRBV5-6	once	TRBD1	TRBJ1-4	TGTGCCAGCAGCGCCGAGGGTAGGGGGCCTGAAAAACTGTTTTTT	CASSAEGRGPEKLFF
TRBV4-2	NA	TRBD2	TRBJ2-7	TGTGCCAGCAGCCAAGAGCGGGGGGAAGAGCCCTACGAGCAGTACTTC	CASSQERGEEPYEQYF
TRBV7-3	NA	NA	TRBJ2-7	TGTGCCAGCAGCCCCAAGGCGGGCCCCCGGGAGCAGTACTTC	CASSPKAGPREQYF
TRBV7-3	NA	TRBD1	TRBJ1-1	TGTGCCGGCAGCCTCAACAGGGGCACTGAAGCTTTCTTT	CAGSLNRGTEAFF
TRBV27	once	NA	TRBJ1-1	TGTGCCAGCAGTTTTAGTCCCCACAGGAACACTGAAGCTTTCTTT	CASSFSPHRNTEAFF
TRBV9	NA	TRBD2	TRBJ2-3	TGTGCCAGCAGGGCCTCGGCGGGGGGGTGGACAGATACGCAGTATTTT	CASRASAGGWTDTQYF
TRBV12-3/TRBV12-4	NA	NA	TRBJ2-1	TGTGCCAGCAGTTTCGGCCCCGCCAATGAGCAGTTCTTC	CASSFGPANEQFF
TRBV7-3	NA	NA	TRBJ2-2	TGTGCCAGCAGCTTATACGCGGGGCCGAACACCGGGGAGCTGTTTTTT	CASSLYAGPNTGELFF
TRBV27	NA	NA	TRBJ2-7	TGTGCCAGCAGTTATAGTCGGGCTACCGAGCAGTACTTC	CASSYSRATEQYF
TRBV9	NA	NA	TRBJ2-7	TGTGCCAGCAGCGCCCACTCGACTCCCACCACCTACGAGCAGTACTTC	CASSAHSTPTTYEQYF
TRBV5-1	NA	NA	TRBJ1-1	TGCGCCAGCAGCTGGGGCGGGGGGAGCACTGAAGCTTTCTTT	CASSWGGGSTEAFF
TRBV29-1	NA	NA	TRBJ2-2	TGCAGCGTTGAAGGGGTGCCGGGTGCCACCGGGGAGCTGTTTTTT	CSVEGVPGATGELFF
TRBV5-6	NA	NA	TRBJ2-7	TGTGCCAGCAGCTTGTCTTTTCAGGGGCCCTACGAGCAGTACTTC	CASSLSFQGPYEQYF
TRBV9	NA	TRBD1	TRBJ1-2	TGTGCCAGCAGCGTAGCTGAGGGGGCATACTATGGCTACACCTTC	CASSVAEGAYYGYTF
TRBV19	NA	NA	TRBJ1-4	TGTGCCAGCCGGACAGCGGAATGGAAACTGTTTTTT	CASRTAEWKLFF
TRBV19	NA	TRBD1	TRBJ1-1	TGTGCCAGTACCCGAGGGGGCTCTGAAGCTTTCTTT	CASTRGGSEAFF
TRBV3-1/TRBV3-2	NA	TRBD1	TRBJ1-1	TGTGCCAGCAGCCATGGACAGGGGGCTACGGACACTGAAGCTTTCTTT	CASSHGQGATDTEAFF
TRBV7-9	NA	NA	TRBJ2-7	TGTGCCAGCAGGACGACCGCCGGGATCTCCTACGAGCAGTACTTC	CASRTTAGISYEQYF
TRBV24-1	NA	NA	TRBJ1-2	TGTGCCACCAGTGATCTCGGGGCCGGCGGGCGCTATGGCTACACCTTC	CATSDLGAGGRYGYTF
TRBV9	NA	TRBD1	TRBJ1-4	TGTGCCAGCAGCAAAGGCCGGACAGGAGACGAAAAACTGTTTTTT	CASSKGRTGDEKLFF
TRBV18	medium-sized	NA	TRBJ1-1	TGTGCCAGCTCACTCAACCCGGGGGCCTACGCCTCCCACAACACTGAAGCTTTCTTT	CASSLNPGAYASHNTEAFF
TRBV7-9	NA	NA	TRBJ2-4	TGTGCCAGCAGCTACCCCATTGGTCTAGCCAAAAACATTCAGTACTTC	CASSYPIGLAKNIQYF
TRBV5-8	NA	NA	TRBJ1-5	TGTGCCAGCAGCTTGGCAGGCCCTCAGCCCCAGCATTTT	CASSLAGPQPQHF
TRBV6-4	NA	NA	TRBJ2-2	TGTGCCAGCAGTGACTCTGAGGGAAGCACCGGGGAGCTGTTTTTT	CASSDSEGSTGELFF